These T cell receptor beta chains were read from a single sample in a study of neurological immune-mediated disorders. TCRdb used MiXCR to reprocess the 5' RACE reads, holding one entry per CDR3 protein. The sample consists of 90,000 to 150,000 distinct CDR3 sequences, more than 2.5% of them appearing once. Sequencing used PBMCs. The receptors were gathered from a woman in her 30s with multiple sclerosis. The CDR3 runs from the conserved cysteine through the conserved F or W. D genes are given only for firm matches. Not every row has a clone size; where given, it reads once, few, many or a size class.

clone_size	v_call	j_call	d_call	cdr3_length	cdr3_aa	cdr3_nt
many	TRBV7-9	TRBJ2-7	.	13	CASSLVGGLEQYF	TGTGCCAGCAGCTTAGTCGGCGGCCTCGAGCAGTACTTC
many	TRBV12-3/TRBV12-4	TRBJ2-3	.	14	CASSLRSSTDTQYF	TGTGCCAGCAGTTTAAGATCTAGCACAGATACGCAGTATTTT
many	TRBV5-6	TRBJ2-7	TRBD2	15	CASSFLTSGYYEQYF	TGTGCCAGCAGCTTTCTAACTAGCGGCTACTACGAGCAGTACTTC
few	TRBV10-3	TRBJ2-1	.	15	CAVTRTSGAYNEQFF	TGTGCCGTCACTCGGACCAGCGGAGCCTACAATGAGCAGTTCTTC
.	TRBV4-1	TRBJ2-7	.	14	CASSYGKYSYEQYF	TGCGCCAGCAGCTATGGAAAGTACTCCTACGAGCAGTACTTC
many	TRBV5-6	TRBJ1-5	.	15	CASSLGPSPNQPQHF	TGTGCCAGCTCCCTAGGCCCCAGCCCAAATCAGCCCCAGCATTTT
many	TRBV6-1	TRBJ2-1	.	11	CASSADNEQFF	TGTGCCAGCAGTGCTGACAATGAGCAGTTCTTC
many	TRBV20-1	TRBJ2-2	.	12	CSARGDTGELFF	TGCAGTGCTAGAGGCGATACCGGGGAGCTGTTTTTT
many	TRBV12-3/TRBV12-4	TRBJ2-3	TRBD2	15	CASSWRLAGRDTQYF	TGTGCCAGCAGTTGGCGGCTAGCGGGACGCGATACGCAGTATTTT
many	TRBV10-1	TRBJ2-7	.	12	CASSDPDGEQYF	TGCGCCAGCAGTGACCCGGACGGCGAGCAGTACTTC
many	TRBV6-2/TRBV6-3	TRBJ1-5	.	15	CASSQSGTRNQPQHF	TGTGCCAGCAGTCAATCGGGGACCCGCAATCAGCCCCAGCATTTT
many	TRBV12-3/TRBV12-4	TRBJ2-3	TRBD2	10	CASSGTSAHF	TGTGCCAGCAGCGGGACTAGCGCCCACTTT
many	TRBV20-1	TRBJ1-2	.	12	CSARALDYGYTF	TGCAGTGCTAGGGCGCTGGACTATGGCTACACCTTC
many	TRBV6-6	TRBJ1-1	TRBD1	13	CASRRTGNTEAFF	TGTGCCAGCAGGAGGACAGGGAACACTGAAGCTTTCTTT
many	TRBV7-2	TRBJ1-1	TRBD1	15	CASSLAGTGFTEAFF	TGTGCCAGCAGCTTAGCTGGGACAGGGTTCACTGAAGCTTTCTTT
many	TRBV12-3/TRBV12-4	TRBJ2-3	TRBD1	15	CASSQDRVSSDTQYF	TGTGCCAGCAGTCAGGACAGGGTTAGCTCAGATACGCAGTATTTT
few	TRBV6-5	TRBJ2-7	.	15	CASSYSLGGSYEQYF	TGTGCCAGCAGTTACTCCTTAGGGGGCTCCTACGAGCAGTACTTC
many	TRBV20-1	TRBJ2-7	.	14	CSARRRDNYYEQYF	TGCAGTGCTAGGAGGCGGGACAATTATTACGAGCAGTACTTC
many	TRBV27	TRBJ1-3	.	14	CASSDSSSGNTIYF	TGTGCCAGCAGTGACAGTTCCTCTGGAAACACCATATATTTT
many	TRBV3-1	TRBJ1-6	.	15	CASSQFGEVNSPLHF	TGTGCCAGCAGCCAATTTGGGGAGGTTAATTCACCCCTCCACTTT
many	TRBV20-1	TRBJ2-3	TRBD2	16	CSASGLAGDSTDTQYF	TGCAGTGCTTCTGGACTAGCGGGGGATAGCACAGATACGCAGTATTTT
many	TRBV6-6	TRBJ2-7	.	12	CASRPYLGEQYF	TGTGCCAGCAGGCCCTATTTGGGCGAGCAGTACTTC
many	TRBV7-6	TRBJ2-2	.	16	CASSLEGTAKTGELFF	TGTGCCAGCAGCTTAGAGGGTACAGCCAAGACCGGGGAGCTGTTTTTT
many	TRBV5-1	TRBJ2-7	.	14	CASSLGHDHYEQYF	TGCGCCAGCAGCTTGGGACACGACCACTACGAGCAGTACTTC
.	TRBV9	TRBJ2-3	TRBD2	15	CASTSGETTGDTQYF	TGTGCCAGCACCAGCGGGGAGACTACCGGAGATACGCAGTATTTT
.	TRBV9	TRBJ2-5	.	15	CASSPMAGIQETQYF	TGTGCCAGCAGCCCTATGGCGGGGATCCAAGAGACCCAGTACTTC
many	TRBV4-1	TRBJ2-1	TRBD1	16	CASSQPLGQGGNEQFF	TGCGCCAGCAGCCAACCCCTAGGACAGGGCGGGAATGAGCAGTTCTTC
few	TRBV6-2/TRBV6-3	TRBJ1-2	.	14	CASSFQPAGYGYTF	TGTGCCAGCAGTTTCCAGCCGGCCGGCTATGGCTACACCTTC
once	TRBV3-1	TRBJ2-7	TRBD2	14	CASSPQRGPYEQYF	TGTGCCAGCAGCCCTCAGCGGGGGCCCTACGAGCAGTACTTC